This entry features one TCR beta chain sequence. CD4+ cells were split into CD45RA+ naive and CD45RA-negative memory subsets. The data derive from a study of shared clonotypes between healthy human individuals. The method was immunoSEQ multiplex PCR; TCRdb's version includes in-frame clones alone and lacks a portion of them. Of fewer than 2.5 million clones in the sample, more than 85% are singletons; the top ten hold 0.36%. CDR3 length: 15 amino acids. With V trimmed by 3 bases and J by 2 bases, 6 bases remained unmatched. In germline, CDR1 is SSHAT, CDR2 FNYEAQ (reference sequence). The material sequenced was naive CD4+ T cells from PBMCs. As for subset: CD45RA+ positively selected. The clonotype was recovered from a man aged 18 to 35 in good health. Some clones in this sample may be carry-over from other donors' samples. The chain employs TRBV7-7 and TRBJ2-5; 7 bases are shared with TRBD1. This CDR3 reads CASSFQQGKQETQYF. The CDR3 bases are TGTGCCAGCAGCTTTCAACAGGGGAAGCAAGAGACCCAGTACTTC.